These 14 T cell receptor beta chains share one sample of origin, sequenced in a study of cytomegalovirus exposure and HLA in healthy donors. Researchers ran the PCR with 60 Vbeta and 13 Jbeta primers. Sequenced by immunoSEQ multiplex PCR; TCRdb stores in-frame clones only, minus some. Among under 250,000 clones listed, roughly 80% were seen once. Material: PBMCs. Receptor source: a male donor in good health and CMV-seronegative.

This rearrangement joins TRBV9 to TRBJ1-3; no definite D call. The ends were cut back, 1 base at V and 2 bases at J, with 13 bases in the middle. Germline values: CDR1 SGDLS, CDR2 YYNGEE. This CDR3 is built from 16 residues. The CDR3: CASSVNIVGTGNTIYF. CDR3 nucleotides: TGTGCCAGCAGCGTAAATATAGTCGGTACTGGAAACACCATATATTTT.

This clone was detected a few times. CDR3 amino acids: CASSSRQGFHEQYF. DNA for the CDR3: TGTGCCAGCAGCTCCCGACAGGGGTTCCACGAGCAGTACTTC. The gene calls are TRBV5-6 and TRBJ2-7, with 8 bases fitting TRBD1. Germline CDR1 SGHDT, CDR2 YYEEEE. The length of the CDR3 is 14 residues. V shed 3 bases and J 5 bases; nucleotides not matched to a gene: 7.

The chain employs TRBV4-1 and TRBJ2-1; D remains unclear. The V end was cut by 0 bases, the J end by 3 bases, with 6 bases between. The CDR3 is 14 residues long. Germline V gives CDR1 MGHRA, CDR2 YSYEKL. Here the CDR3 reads CASSQDPLYNEQFF. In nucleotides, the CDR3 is TGCGCCAGCAGCCAAGATCCCCTCTACAATGAGCAGTTCTTC.

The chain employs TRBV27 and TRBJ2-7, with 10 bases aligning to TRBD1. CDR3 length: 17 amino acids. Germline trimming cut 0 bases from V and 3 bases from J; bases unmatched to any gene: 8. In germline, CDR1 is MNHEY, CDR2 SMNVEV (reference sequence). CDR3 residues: CASSLSGRGTGVYEQYF. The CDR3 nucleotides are TGTGCCAGCAGTTTATCGGGGAGGGGGACAGGGGTCTACGAGCAGTACTTC.

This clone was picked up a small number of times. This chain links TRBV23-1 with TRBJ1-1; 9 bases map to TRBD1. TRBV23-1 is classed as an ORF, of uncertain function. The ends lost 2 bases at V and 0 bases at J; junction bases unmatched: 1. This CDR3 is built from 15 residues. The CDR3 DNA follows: TGCGCCAGCAGTCAAGACAGGGGGATGAACACTGAAGCTTTCTTT. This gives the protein CASSQDRGMNTEAFF.

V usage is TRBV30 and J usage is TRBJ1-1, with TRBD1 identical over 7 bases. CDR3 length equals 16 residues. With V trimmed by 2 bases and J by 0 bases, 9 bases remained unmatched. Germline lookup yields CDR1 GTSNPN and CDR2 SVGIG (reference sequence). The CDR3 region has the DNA TGTGCCTGGAGTTCTTCTCGGACAGGATTGAACACTGAAGCTTTCTTT. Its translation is CAWSSSRTGLNTEAFF.

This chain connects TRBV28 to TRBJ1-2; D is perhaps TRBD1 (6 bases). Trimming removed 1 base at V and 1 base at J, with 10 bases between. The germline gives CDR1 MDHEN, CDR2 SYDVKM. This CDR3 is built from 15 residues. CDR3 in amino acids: CASSLLGGLNYGYTF. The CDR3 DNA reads TGTGCCAGCAGTTTATTGGGGGGGCTTAACTATGGCTACACCTTC.

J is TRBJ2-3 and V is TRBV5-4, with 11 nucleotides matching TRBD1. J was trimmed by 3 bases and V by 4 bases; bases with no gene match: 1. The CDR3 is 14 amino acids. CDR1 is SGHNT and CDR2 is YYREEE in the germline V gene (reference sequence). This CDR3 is CASSRDRGTDTQYF. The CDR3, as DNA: TGTGCCAGCAGCCGGGACAGGGGGACAGATACGCAGTATTTT. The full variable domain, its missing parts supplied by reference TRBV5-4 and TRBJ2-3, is ETGVTQSPTHLIKTRGQQVTLRCSSQSGHNTVSWYQQALGQGPQFIFQYYREEENGRGNFPPRFSGLQFPNYSSELNVNALELDDSALYLCASSRDRGTDTQYFGPGTRLTVL.

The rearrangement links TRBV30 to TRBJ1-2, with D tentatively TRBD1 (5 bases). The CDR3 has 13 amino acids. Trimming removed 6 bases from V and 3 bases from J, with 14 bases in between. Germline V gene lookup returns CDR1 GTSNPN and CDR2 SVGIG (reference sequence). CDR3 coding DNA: TGTGCCTGTATCGGAGGGACCTACTATGGCTACACCTTC. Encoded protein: CACIGGTYYGYTF.

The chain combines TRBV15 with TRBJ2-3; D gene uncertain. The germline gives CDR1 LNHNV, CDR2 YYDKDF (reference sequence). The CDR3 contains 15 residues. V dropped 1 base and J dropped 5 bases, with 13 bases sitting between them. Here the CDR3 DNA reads TGTGCCACCAGCAGAGCACCTGGAGAGGTAGATACGCAGTATTTT. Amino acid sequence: CATSRAPGEVDTQYF.

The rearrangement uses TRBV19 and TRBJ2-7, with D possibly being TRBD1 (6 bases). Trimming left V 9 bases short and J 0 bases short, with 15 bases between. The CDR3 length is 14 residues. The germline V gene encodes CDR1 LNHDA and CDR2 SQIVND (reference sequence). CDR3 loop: CASRRETGSYEQYF. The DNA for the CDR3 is TGTGCCAGCCGCCGTGAGACAGGCTCCTACGAGCAGTACTTC. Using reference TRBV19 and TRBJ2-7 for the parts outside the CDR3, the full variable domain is DGGITQSPKYLFRKEGQNVTLSCEQNLNHDAMYWYRQDPGQGLRLIYYSQIVNDFQKGDIAEGYSVSREKKESFPLTVTSAQKNPTAFYLCASRRETGSYEQYFGPGTRLTVT.

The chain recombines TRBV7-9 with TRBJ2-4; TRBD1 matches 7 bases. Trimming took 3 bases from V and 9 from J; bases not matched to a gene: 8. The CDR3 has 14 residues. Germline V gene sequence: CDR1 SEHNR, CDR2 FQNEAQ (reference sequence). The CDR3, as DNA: TGTGCCAGCAGCTTGGGACAGATTGGGAGCATTCAGTACTTC. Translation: CASSLGQIGSIQYF.

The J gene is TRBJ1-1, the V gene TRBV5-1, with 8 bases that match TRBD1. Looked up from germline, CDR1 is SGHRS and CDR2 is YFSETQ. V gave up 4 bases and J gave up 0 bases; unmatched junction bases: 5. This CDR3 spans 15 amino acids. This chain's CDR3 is CASSIKTGVNTEAFF. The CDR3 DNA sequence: TGCGCCAGCAGCATAAAGACAGGGGTGAACACTGAAGCTTTCTTT.

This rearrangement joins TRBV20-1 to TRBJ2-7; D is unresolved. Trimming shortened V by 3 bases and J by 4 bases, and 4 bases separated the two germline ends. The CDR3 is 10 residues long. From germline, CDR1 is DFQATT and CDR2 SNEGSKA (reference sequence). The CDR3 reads CSASQYEQYF. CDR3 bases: TGCAGTGCTAGCCAATACGAGCAGTACTTC.